This TCR beta chain was obtained from a study of blood T cell repertoires in COVID-19. Study summary: Some COVID-19 samples were acute and others convalescent; all came from the United States, Italy and Spain. T cells, B-cell-depleted T cells, or PBMCs provided the cDNA or gDNA that served as material.

The authors' processing: Amplification from reference gene primers served as the basis for estimated nucleated cell counts. TCRdb's table, derived via immunoSEQ multiplex PCR, lists solely in-frame clones and lacks some. D and trimming were read from the DNA, whereas the V and J calls and clone size are those reported in that table. The sample holds some 99,000 clones, 85% to 90% seen once. This TCR was sampled from a woman aged 55 to 70 in a cohort sampled during active or convalescent COVID-19. What was sequenced was peripheral blood.

The CDR3 DNA is TGTGCCAGCAGTTCGCGAGGACAGGGGATCTATGGCTACACCTTC. Translated: CASSSRGQGIYGYTF. This chain connects TRBV27 to TRBJ1-2, with 9 bases aligning to TRBD1. CDR1 and CDR2 from the germline V gene are MNHEY and SMNVEV (reference sequence). This CDR3 comprises 15 residues. V lost 4 bases and J lost 4; bases outside the gene matches: 7.